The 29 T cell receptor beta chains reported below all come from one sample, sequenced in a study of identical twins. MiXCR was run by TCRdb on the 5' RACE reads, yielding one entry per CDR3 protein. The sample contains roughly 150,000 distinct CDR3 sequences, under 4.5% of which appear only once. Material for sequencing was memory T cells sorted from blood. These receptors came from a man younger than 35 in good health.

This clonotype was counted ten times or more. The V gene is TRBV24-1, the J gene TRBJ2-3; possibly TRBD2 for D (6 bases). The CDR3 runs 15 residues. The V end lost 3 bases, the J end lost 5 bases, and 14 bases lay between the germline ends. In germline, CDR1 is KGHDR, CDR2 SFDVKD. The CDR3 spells CATSDLRGSEDTQYF. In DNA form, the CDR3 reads TGTGCCACCAGTGATCTCCGGGGGTCGGAAGATACGCAGTATTTT.

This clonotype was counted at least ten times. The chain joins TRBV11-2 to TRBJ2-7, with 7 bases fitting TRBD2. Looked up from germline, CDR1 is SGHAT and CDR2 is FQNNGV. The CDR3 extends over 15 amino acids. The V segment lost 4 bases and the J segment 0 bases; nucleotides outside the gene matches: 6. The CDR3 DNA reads TGTGCCAGCAGCTATACTAGCGTTAGCTCCTACGAGCAGTACTTC. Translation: CASSYTSVSSYEQYF.

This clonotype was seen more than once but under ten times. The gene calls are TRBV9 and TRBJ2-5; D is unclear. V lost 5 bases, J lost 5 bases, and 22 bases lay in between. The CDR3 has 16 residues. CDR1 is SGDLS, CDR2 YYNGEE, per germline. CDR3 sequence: CASSPSSTPSRETQYF. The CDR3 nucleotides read TGTGCCAGCAGTCCCTCCTCAACCCCCTCCAGGGAGACCCAGTACTTC.

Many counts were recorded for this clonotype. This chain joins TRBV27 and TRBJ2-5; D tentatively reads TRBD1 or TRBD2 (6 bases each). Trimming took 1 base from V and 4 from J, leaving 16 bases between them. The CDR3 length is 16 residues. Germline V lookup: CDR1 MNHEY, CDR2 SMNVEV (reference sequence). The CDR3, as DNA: TGTGCCAGCAGTTTATTTCCCGGGGGCAACGGAGAGACCCAGTACTTC. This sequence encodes CASSLFPGGNGETQYF.

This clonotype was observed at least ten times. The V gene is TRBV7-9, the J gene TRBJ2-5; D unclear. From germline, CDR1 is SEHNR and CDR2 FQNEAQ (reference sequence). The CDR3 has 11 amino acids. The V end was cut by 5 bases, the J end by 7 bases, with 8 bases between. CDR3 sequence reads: CASSPEVTQYF. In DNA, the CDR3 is TGTGCCAGCAGCCCAGAGGTGACCCAGTACTTC.

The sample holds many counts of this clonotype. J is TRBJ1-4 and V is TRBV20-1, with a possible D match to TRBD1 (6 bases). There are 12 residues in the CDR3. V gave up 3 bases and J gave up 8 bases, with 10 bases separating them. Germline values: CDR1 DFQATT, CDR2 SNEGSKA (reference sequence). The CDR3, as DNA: TGCAGTGCTAGGCTCGGGGGCGAAAAACTGTTTTTT. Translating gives CSARLGGEKLFF.

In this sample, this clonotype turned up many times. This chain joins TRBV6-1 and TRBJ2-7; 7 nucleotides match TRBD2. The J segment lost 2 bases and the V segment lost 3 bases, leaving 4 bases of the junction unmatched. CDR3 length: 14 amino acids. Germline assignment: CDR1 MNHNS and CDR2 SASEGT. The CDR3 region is CASSEREIAYEQYF. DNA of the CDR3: TGTGCCAGCAGTGAGCGGGAGATCGCCTACGAGCAGTACTTC.

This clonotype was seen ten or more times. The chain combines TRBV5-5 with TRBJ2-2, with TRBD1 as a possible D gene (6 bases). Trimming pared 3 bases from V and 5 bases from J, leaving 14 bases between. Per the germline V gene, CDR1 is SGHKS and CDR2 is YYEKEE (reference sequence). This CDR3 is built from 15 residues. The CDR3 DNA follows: TGTGCCAGCAGCTCAGGGGAAATTGGGACCGGGGAGCTGTTTTTT. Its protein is CASSSGEIGTGELFF.

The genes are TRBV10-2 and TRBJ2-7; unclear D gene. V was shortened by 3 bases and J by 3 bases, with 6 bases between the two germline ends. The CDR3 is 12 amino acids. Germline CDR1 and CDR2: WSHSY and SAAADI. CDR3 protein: CASSEGDYEQYV. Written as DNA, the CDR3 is TGCGCCAGCAGTGAAGGAGACTACGAGCAGTACGTC.

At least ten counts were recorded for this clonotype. The CDR3 DNA reads TGTGCCAGCAGTGAAGATACTAGCGGACTTAGCACAGATACGCAGTATTTT. It yields the protein CASSEDTSGLSTDTQYF. The genes are TRBV2 and TRBJ2-3; 8 bases line up with TRBD2. This CDR3 contains 17 residues. The germline V gene encodes CDR1 SNHLY and CDR2 FYNNEI. The trim removed 1 base at V and 0 bases at J, leaving 6 bases unmatched.

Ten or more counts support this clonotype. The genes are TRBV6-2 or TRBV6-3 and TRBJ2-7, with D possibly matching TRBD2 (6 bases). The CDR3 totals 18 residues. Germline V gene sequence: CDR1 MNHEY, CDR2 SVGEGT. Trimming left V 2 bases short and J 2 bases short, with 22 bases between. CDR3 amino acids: CASSYLLEAGTGTYEQYF. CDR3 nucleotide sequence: TGTGCCAGCAGTTACCTTTTAGAAGCCGGGACTGGTACCTACGAGCAGTACTTC.

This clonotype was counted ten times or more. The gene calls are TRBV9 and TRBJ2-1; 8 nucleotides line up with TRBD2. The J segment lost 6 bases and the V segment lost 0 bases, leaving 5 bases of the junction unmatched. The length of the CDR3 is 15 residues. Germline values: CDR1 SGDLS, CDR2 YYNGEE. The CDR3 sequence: CASSVATSGSNEQFF. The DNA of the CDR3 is TGTGCCAGCAGCGTAGCTACTAGCGGATCCAATGAGCAGTTCTTC.

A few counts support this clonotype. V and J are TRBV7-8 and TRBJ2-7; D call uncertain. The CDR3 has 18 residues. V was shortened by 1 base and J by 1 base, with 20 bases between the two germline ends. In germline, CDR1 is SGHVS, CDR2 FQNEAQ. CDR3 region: CASSLDVRYNLGSYEQYF. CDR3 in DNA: TGTGCCAGCAGCTTAGACGTGCGCTACAATCTCGGGTCCTACGAGCAGTACTTC.

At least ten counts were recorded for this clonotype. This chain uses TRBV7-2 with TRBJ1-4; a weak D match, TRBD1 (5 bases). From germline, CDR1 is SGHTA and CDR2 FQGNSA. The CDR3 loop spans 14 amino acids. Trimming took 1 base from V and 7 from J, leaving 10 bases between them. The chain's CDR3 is CASSLGRAGEKLFF. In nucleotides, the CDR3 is TGTGCCAGCAGCTTAGGCAGGGCCGGTGAAAAACTGTTTTTT.

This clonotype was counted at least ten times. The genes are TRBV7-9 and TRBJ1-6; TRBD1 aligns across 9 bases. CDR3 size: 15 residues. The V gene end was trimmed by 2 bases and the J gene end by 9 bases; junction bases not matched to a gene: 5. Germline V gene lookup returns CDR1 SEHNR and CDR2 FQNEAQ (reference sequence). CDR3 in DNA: TGTGCCAGCAGCTTAATGGGACAGGGCTTTTCACCCCTCCACTTT. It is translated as CASSLMGQGFSPLHF.

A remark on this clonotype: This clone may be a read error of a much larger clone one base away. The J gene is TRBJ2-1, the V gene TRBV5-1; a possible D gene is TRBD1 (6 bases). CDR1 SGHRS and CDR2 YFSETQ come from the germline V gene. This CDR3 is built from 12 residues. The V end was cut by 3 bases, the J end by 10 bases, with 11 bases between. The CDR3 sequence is CASSWERGEQFF. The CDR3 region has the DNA TGCGCCAGCAGCTGGGAGAGGGGGGAGCAGTTCTTC.

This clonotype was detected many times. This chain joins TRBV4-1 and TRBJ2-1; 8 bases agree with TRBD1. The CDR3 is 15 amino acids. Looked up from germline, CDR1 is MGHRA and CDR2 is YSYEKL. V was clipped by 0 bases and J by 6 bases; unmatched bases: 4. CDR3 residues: CASSQDPTGGNEQFF. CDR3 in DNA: TGCGCCAGCAGCCAAGATCCCACAGGGGGCAATGAGCAGTTCTTC.

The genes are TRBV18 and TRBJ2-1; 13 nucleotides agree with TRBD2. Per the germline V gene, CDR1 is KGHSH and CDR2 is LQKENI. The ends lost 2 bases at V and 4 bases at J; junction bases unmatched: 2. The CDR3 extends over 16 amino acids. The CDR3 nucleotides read TGTGCCAGCTCACCAGGGACTAGCGGGACTTACAATGAGCAGTTCTTC. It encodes CASSPGTSGTYNEQFF.

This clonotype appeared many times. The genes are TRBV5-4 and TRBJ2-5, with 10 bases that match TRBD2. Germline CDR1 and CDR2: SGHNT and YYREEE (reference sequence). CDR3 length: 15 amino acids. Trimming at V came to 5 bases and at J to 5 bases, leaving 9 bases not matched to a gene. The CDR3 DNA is TGTGCCAGCAGTACAACTAGCGGGATATATGAGACCCAGTACTTC. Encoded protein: CASSTTSGIYETQYF. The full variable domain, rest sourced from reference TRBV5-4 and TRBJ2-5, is ETGVTQSPTHLIKTRGQQVTLRCSSQSGHNTVSWYQQALGQGPQFIFQYYREEENGRGNFPPRFSGLQFPNYSSELNVNALELDDSALYLCASSTTSGIYETQYFGPGTRLLVL.

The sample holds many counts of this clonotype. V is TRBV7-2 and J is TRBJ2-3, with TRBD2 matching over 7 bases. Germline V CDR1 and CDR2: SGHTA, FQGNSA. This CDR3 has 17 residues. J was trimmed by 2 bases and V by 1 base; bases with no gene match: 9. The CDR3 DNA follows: TGTGCCAGCAGCTTAGGCCCCCGGCTAGCGGACACAGATACGCAGTATTTT. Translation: CASSLGPRLADTDTQYF.

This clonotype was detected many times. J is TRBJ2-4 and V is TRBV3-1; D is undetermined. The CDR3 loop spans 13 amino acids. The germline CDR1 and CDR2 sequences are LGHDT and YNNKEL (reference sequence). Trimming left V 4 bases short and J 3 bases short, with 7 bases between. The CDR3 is CASSPPGKNIQYF. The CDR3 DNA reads TGTGCCAGCAGCCCCCCGGGCAAAAACATTCAGTACTTC.

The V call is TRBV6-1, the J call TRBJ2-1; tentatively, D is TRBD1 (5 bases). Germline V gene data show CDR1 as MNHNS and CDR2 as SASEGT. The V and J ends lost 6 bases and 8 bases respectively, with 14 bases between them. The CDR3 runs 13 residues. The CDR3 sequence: CASREPGKHEQFF. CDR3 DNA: TGTGCCAGCAGGGAACCAGGGAAGCATGAGCAGTTCTTC.

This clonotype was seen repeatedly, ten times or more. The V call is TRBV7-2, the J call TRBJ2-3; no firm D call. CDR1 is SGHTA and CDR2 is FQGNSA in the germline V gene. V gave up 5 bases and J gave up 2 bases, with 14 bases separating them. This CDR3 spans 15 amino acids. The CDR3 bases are TGTGCCAGCAGCCCAAATCCCATATCCACAGATACGCAGTATTTT. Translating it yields CASSPNPISTDTQYF.

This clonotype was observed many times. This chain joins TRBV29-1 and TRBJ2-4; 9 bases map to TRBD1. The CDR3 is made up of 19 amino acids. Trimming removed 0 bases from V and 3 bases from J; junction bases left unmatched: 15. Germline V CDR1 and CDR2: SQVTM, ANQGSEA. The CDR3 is CSVEDAGTGNLVGKNIQYF. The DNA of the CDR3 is TGCAGCGTTGAAGACGCCGGGACAGGGAATTTAGTCGGCAAAAACATTCAGTACTTC.

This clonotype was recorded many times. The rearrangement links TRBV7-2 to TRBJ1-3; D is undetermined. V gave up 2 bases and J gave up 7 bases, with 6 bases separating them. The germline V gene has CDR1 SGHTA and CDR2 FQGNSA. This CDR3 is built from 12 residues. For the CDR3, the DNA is TGTGCCAGCAGCTTAAGGAAGAACACCATATATTTT. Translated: CASSLRKNTIYF. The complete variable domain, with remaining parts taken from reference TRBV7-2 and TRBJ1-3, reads GAGVSQSPSNKVTEKGKDVELRCDPISGHTALYWYRQSLGQGLEFLIYFQGNSAPDKSGLPSDRFSAERTGGSVSTLTIQRTQQEDSAVYLCASSLRKNTIYFGEGSWLTVV.

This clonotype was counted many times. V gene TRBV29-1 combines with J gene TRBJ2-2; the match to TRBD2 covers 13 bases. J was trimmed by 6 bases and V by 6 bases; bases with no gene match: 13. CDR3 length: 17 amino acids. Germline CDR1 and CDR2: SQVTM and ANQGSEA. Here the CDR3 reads CSVHAGGLAGFPGELFF. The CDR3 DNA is TGCAGCGTGCACGCGGGGGGACTAGCGGGATTCCCCGGGGAGCTGTTTTTT.

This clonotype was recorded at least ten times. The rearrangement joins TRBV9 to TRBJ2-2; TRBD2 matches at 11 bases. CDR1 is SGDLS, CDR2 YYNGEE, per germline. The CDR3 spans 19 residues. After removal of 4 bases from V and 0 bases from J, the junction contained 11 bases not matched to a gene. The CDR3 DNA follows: TGTGCCAGCAGCTCACGCCCGCTGACTAGCGGGACGAACACCGGGGAGCTGTTTTTT. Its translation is CASSSRPLTSGTNTGELFF.

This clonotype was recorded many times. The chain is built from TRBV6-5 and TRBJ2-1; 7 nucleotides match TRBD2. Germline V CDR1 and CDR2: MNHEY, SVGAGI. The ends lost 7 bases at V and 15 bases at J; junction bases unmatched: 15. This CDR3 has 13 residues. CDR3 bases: TGTGCCAGCACTTTAAGGGGCGGGAGTAAGTTGTTCTTC. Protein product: CASTLRGGSKLFF.

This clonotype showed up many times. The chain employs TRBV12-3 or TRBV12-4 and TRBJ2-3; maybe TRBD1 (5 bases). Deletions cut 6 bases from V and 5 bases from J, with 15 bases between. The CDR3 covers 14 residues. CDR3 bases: TGTGCCAGCAGGCCTACAGGATACAGAGATACGCAGTATTTT. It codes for CASRPTGYRDTQYF.